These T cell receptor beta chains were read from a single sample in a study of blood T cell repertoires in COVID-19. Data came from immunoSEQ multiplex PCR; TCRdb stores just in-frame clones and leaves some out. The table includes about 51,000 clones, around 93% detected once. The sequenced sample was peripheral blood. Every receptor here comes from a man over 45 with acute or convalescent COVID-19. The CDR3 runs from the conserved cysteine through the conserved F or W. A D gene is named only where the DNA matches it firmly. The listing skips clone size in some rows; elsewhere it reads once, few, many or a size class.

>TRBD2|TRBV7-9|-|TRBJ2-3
TGTGCCAGCAGCTTAGTGGGTCGAGCGGGGGGTACCACAGATACGCAGTATTTT
CASSLVGRAGGTTDTQYF
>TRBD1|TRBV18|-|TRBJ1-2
TGTGCCAGCTCATCGACAGGGATTTATGGCTACACCTTC
CASSSTGIYGYTF
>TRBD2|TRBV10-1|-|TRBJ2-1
TGCGCCAGCGGGGGGACTAGCGGGGAGCAGTTCTTC
CASGGTSGEQFF
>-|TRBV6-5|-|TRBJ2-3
TGTGCCAGCAGTTACTCCCAGACAGGCACAGATACGCAGTATTTT
CASSYSQTGTDTQYF
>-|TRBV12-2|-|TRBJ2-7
TGTGCAAGTCGCACGAGCCGGGGTTATTCCTACGAGCAGTACTTC
CASRTSRGYSYEQYF
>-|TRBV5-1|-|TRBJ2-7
TGCGCCAGCAGCTTGGGGTCGGGAACAAACGAGCAGTACTTC
CASSLGSGTNEQYF
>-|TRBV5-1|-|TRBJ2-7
TGCGCCAGCAGGGAGGGCTCCTACGAGCAGTACTTC
CASREGSYEQYF
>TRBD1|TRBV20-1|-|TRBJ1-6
TGCAGTGCTAGTGAACGCGGACAGGGTTTTAATTCACCCCTCCACTTT
CSASERGQGFNSPLHF
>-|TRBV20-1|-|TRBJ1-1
TGCAGTGCTAGTGGCAGGGCCCACACTGAAGCTTTCTTT
CSASGRAHTEAFF
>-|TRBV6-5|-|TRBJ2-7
TGTGCCAGCAGGAAAACCACCGGGGCCTACGAGCAGTACTTC
CASRKTTGAYEQYF
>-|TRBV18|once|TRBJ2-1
TGTGCCAGCTCAGGAATCATTCGTTTAGGGACTGAAAACAATGAGCAGTTCTTC
CASSGIIRLGTENNEQFF
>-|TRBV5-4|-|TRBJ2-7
TGTGCCAGCAGCGCGCGGGGCTCCCACGAGCAGTACTTC
CASSARGSHEQYF
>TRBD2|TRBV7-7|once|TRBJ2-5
TGTGCCAGCAGCTCGAACCTAGCGGGGGTCGGAGAGACCCAGTACTTC
CASSSNLAGVGETQYF
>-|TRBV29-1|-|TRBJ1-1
TGCAGCGTTGCCGGGACACTCGCGACTGAAGCTTTCTTT
CSVAGTLATEAFF
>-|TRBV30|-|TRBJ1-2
TGTGCCTGGAGTGCTCCTTTCTTCGTCAGGGTGGGCTATGGCTACACCTTC
CAWSAPFFVRVGYGYTF
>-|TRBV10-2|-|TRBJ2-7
TGCGCCAGTCTTGGGGGACTGAACTCCTACGAGCAGTACTTC
CASLGGLNSYEQYF
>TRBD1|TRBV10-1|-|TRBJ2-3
TGCGCCAGCAGTCGGACAGGGTCGCCAGATACGCAGTATTTT
CASSRTGSPDTQYF
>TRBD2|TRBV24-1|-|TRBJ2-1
TGTGCCACCAGTGATCCGACTAGCGGGGGGACGCAGTTCTTC
CATSDPTSGGTQFF
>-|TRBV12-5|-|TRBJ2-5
TGTGCTAGTGGTTTGGGGGGGCGAGAGACCCAGTACTTC
CASGLGGRETQYF
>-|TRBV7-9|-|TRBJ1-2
TGTGCCAGCACCCTCCTAGGAGGCCTAGGAGCCAACAACTATGGCTACACCTTC
CASTLLGGLGANNYGYTF
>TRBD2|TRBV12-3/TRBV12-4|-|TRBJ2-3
TGTGCCAGCAGATCAGCGGGACCCGATACGCAGTATTTT
CASRSAGPDTQYF
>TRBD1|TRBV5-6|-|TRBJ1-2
TGTGCCAGCAGTTATGGACAGGGGGGATTAAGTGGCTACACCTTC
CASSYGQGGLSGYTF
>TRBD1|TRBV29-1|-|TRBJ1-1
TGCAGCGTGGCTAGACAGGGAGGAACTGAAGCTTTCTTT
CSVARQGGTEAFF
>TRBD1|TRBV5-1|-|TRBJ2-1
TGCGCCAGCAGGTCCAGGGGGACAGGGTATGGCAATGAGCAGTTCTTC
CASRSRGTGYGNEQFF
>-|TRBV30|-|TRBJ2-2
TGTGCCTGGAGGCGGGGACAGCGGAACACCGGGGAGCTGTTTTTT
CAWRRGQRNTGELFF
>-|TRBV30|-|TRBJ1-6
TGTGCCTGGAGCGAGGCCTATAATTCACCCCTCCACTTT
CAWSEAYNSPLHF
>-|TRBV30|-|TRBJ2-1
TGTGCCTGGAACAGGGTTTCCTACAATGAGCAGTTCTTC
CAWNRVSYNEQFF
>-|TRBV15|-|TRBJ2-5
TGTGCCACCAGCATTCAGGAGACCCAGTACTTC
CATSIQETQYF
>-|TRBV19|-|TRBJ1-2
TGTGCCAGTAGTCCCACAGGGAACTATGGCTACACCTTC
CASSPTGNYGYTF
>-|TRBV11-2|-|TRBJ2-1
TGTGCCAGCACCTCGGTTGGGGGGGCCACCGATTACAATGAGCAGTTCTTC
CASTSVGGATDYNEQFF
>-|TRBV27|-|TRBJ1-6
TGTGCCAGCAGTTTGAAGGGCAGGGGAAATTCACCCCTCCACTTT
CASSLKGRGNSPLHF
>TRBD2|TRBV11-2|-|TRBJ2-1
TGTGCCAGCAGCTTATACCCGAGAGGACTAGTCTATGAGCAGTTCTTC
CASSLYPRGLVYEQFF